This T cell receptor (beta chain) was sequenced in a study of CD8 T cells in ankylosing spondylitis. Findings and limits, study-wide: Disease-linked clones were reportedly significantly enriched in matched ankylosing spondylitis synovial fluid.

This clonotype was seen many times. What it binds is not known. The germline V and J ends were trimmed by 0 bases and 6 bases, with 23 bases remaining between them. CDR3 length: 18 amino acids. The V gene's germline CDR1 is MNHEY and CDR2 SMNVEV (reference sequence). MiXCR, applied by TCRdb to the 5' RACE reads, yields one record per CDR3 protein. The repertoire includes under 200,000 distinct CDR3 sequences, around a tenth of them detected once, and about 27% sits in the top ten. The receptor was isolated from a male donor with ankylosing spondylitis or in good health (not recorded which). V gene TRBV27 combines with J gene TRBJ2-5; D may be TRBD1 (7 bases). Sequencing input: blood, either unsorted or a sorted T cell fraction (not recorded which). CDR3 protein: CASSLSRPGGRIVKTQYF. CDR3 nucleotides: TGTGCCAGCAGTTTATCACGACCAGGGGGGAGGATCGTGAAGACCCAGTACTTC.